This passage covers 29 T cell receptor beta chains from one sample sequenced in a study of T cells in Graves' hyperthyroidism and ophthalmopathy. Researchers amplified the TCR beta CDR3 regions from RNA transcripts. An initial round of RT-PCR targeting the TCR CDR3 relied on the HTBI primer set. One entry per CDR3 protein, called by TCRdb with MiXCR from the multiplex PCR reads. Among 600,000 to 800,000 distinct CDR3 sequences, about 35% were seen once, and the ten largest hold about a third. The sequenced material came from blood. All receptors come from a woman aged 40 to 50 with Graves' hyperthyroidism.

This clonotype was detected only a few times. The chain has TRBV5-6 and TRBJ1-1; 9 bases are shared with TRBD1. With 3 bases clipped from V and 6 bases from J, the junction kept 3 bases outside the gene matches. The CDR3 has 13 amino acids. CDR1 is SGHDT, CDR2 YYEEEE, per germline. CDR3 sequence (DNA): TGTGCCAGCAGCTGGGGACAGGGCTCTGAAGCTTTCTTT. It is translated as CASSWGQGSEAFF. Full variable domain (missing parts from reference TRBV5-6 and TRBJ1-1): DAGVTQSPTHLIKTRGQQVTLRCSPKSGHDTVSWYQQALGQGPQFIFQYYEEEERQRGNFPDRFSGHQFPNYSSELNVNALLLGDSALYLCASSWGQGSEAFFGQGTRLTVV.

The chain combines TRBV7-9 with TRBJ2-5; 11 bases are shared with TRBD2. Germline trimming cut 3 bases from V and 5 bases from J; bases unmatched to any gene: 11. Germline V gene data show CDR1 as SEHNR and CDR2 as FQNEAQ (reference sequence). The CDR3 has 17 amino acids. The CDR3 sequence is CASSFPAGTSGSETQYF. The DNA of the CDR3 is TGTGCCAGCAGCTTCCCGGCTGGGACTAGCGGATCGGAGACCCAGTACTTC.

In this sample, this clonotype turned up a few times. The chain combines TRBV11-2 with TRBJ1-2; D perhaps matches TRBD1 (6 bases). CDR3 length equals 17 residues. V was clipped by 5 bases and J by 1 base, with 20 bases between them. CDR1 is SGHAT, CDR2 FQNNGV, per germline. The CDR3 nucleotides read TGTGCCAGCAGCCATAATCGGGGGCGAGGGGGTAACTATGGCTACACCTTC. It translates to CASSHNRGRGGNYGYTF.

The table lists this clonotype with a few counts. As DNA, the CDR3 is TGTGCCAGCAAAGGGACAGCCTGGAACACTGAAGCTTTCTTT. Protein: CASKGTAWNTEAFF. This chain connects TRBV6-2 or TRBV6-3 to TRBJ1-1; TRBD1 matches at 7 bases. Germline lookup yields CDR1 MNHEY and CDR2 SVGEGT. The CDR3 has 14 amino acids. The V gene end was trimmed by 7 bases and the J gene end by 1 base; junction bases not matched to a gene: 6.

This chain connects TRBV7-3 to TRBJ1-1, with a weak D call TRBD1 (5 bases). V was pared by 4 bases and J by 0 bases, with 12 bases between. The V gene's germline CDR1 is SGHTA and CDR2 FQGTGA. There are 15 residues in the CDR3. The CDR3 DNA is TGTGCCAGCAGCTATGGGACGGAAATGAACACTGAAGCTTTCTTT. This translates into CASSYGTEMNTEAFF.

This clonotype has more than one count but fewer than ten. The CDR3 DNA is TGTGCCAGCAGCATGGGACTAGCGGGAGAGGAGACCCAGTACTTC. It encodes CASSMGLAGEETQYF. This chain uses TRBV5-4 with TRBJ2-5; 14 bases are shared with TRBD2. CDR3 length: 15 residues. Trimming took 4 bases from V and 5 from J; bases not matched to a gene: 4. In germline, CDR1 is SGHNT, CDR2 YYREEE (reference sequence).

This clonotype was observed a few times. The rearrangement joins TRBV11-2 to TRBJ2-3, with D uncertain. This CDR3 is 11 amino acids long. The ends were cut back, 7 bases at V and 4 bases at J, with 6 bases in the middle. The V gene's germline CDR1 is SGHAT and CDR2 FQNNGV. The CDR3 reads CASNRADTQYF. CDR3 nucleotide sequence: TGTGCCAGCAACCGGGCAGATACGCAGTATTTT.

In nucleotides, the CDR3 is TGCAGTGCTAGAGATCCCAGGGACTCCTACGAGCAGTACTTC. It yields the protein CSARDPRDSYEQYF. The rearrangement uses TRBV20-1 and TRBJ2-7, with a tentative D call TRBD1 (5 bases). The germline V gene encodes CDR1 DFQATT and CDR2 SNEGSKA (reference sequence). The CDR3 spans 14 residues. V lost 0 bases and J lost 0, with 9 bases in between.

In this sample, this clonotype turned up a few times. The J gene is TRBJ1-5, the V gene TRBV19; D is perhaps TRBD1 (5 bases). Trimming took 6 bases from V and 4 from J, leaving 16 bases between them. This CDR3 contains 15 residues. Germline V gene sequence: CDR1 LNHDA, CDR2 SQIVND (reference sequence). CDR3 region: CASSITGTNNQPQHF. For the CDR3, the DNA is TGTGCCAGTAGCATCACAGGAACCAATAATCAGCCCCAGCATTTT.

The rearrangement links TRBV3-1 to TRBJ2-5; D unclear. The V gene's germline CDR1 is LGHDT and CDR2 YNNKEL (reference sequence). This CDR3 is built from 16 residues. Trimming stripped 1 base from V and 5 bases from J, with 17 bases between. Here the CDR3 reads CASSQGQSAFGETQYF. The CDR3 DNA is TGTGCCAGCAGCCAAGGCCAATCAGCGTTCGGCGAGACCCAGTACTTC.

V is TRBV10-2 and J is TRBJ1-1, with TRBD1 as a possible D gene (6 bases). The CDR3 has 14 residues. Per germline, CDR1 WSHSY and CDR2 SAAADI. Trimming pared 5 bases from V and 1 base from J, leaving 11 bases between. This CDR3 is CASSTTGANTEAFF. CDR3 nucleotide sequence: TGCGCCAGCAGTACGACGGGGGCGAACACTGAAGCTTTCTTT.

This sequence joins TRBV5-1 and TRBJ2-7; 9 positions agree with TRBD2. In germline, CDR1 is SGHRS, CDR2 YFSETQ. The CDR3 runs to 16 residues. J was trimmed by 5 bases and V by 0 bases; bases with no gene match: 9. This CDR3 reads CASSLEVSGSFNEQYF. The CDR3 DNA reads TGCGCCAGCAGCTTGGAGGTTAGCGGGAGTTTCAACGAGCAGTACTTC.

This clonotype has ten or more counts. The chain couples TRBV10-3 to TRBJ2-2; D is perhaps TRBD1 or TRBD2 (5 bases each). Germline V lookup: CDR1 ENHRY, CDR2 SYGVKD. With 5 bases removed from V and 5 bases from J, the gap between germline ends came to 12 bases. The CDR3 contains 14 residues. CDR3 loop: CAISPWDVTGELFF. CDR3 nucleotides: TGTGCCATCAGTCCCTGGGACGTAACCGGGGAGCTGTTTTTT.

This clonotype is a singleton in its sample. This sequence joins TRBV7-8 and TRBJ1-6, with 9 positions matching TRBD1. This CDR3 spans 16 amino acids. Germline-derived CDR1 and CDR2 are SGHVS and FQNEAQ. DNA for the CDR3: TGTGTCACCGGCGACGCGGACAGGGGATATAATTCACCCCTCCACTTT. It codes for CVTGDADRGYNSPLHF.

The genes are TRBV24-1 and TRBJ2-7; D might be TRBD1 or TRBD2, each matching 5 bases. Germline-derived CDR1 and CDR2 are KGHDR and SFDVKD. The CDR3 is 14 amino acids. Trimming took off 4 bases at V and 2 bases at J, with 11 bases between the two ends. The DNA for the CDR3 is TGTGCCACCAGTGACTCCGGGGCAGCCTACGAGCAGTACTTC. Its protein product is CATSDSGAAYEQYF.

V usage is TRBV2 and J usage is TRBJ1-6; a weak D match, TRBD1 (6 bases). Deletions cut 4 bases from V and 13 bases from J, with 14 bases between. Germline assignment: CDR1 SNHLY and CDR2 FYNNEI. There are 13 residues in the CDR3. The DNA for the CDR3 is TGTGCCAGCAGTGGGACAGTTGGACGGCCCCTCCACTTT. Protein product: CASSGTVGRPLHF.

This clonotype was seen ten or more times. J is TRBJ2-5 and V is TRBV14, with D uncertain. Trimming took off 0 bases at V and 4 bases at J, with 0 bases between the two ends. This CDR3 spans 11 amino acids. The germline V gene has CDR1 SGHDN and CDR2 FVKESK. CDR3: CASSQEETQYF. DNA of the CDR3: TGTGCCAGCAGCCAAGAAGAGACCCAGTACTTC.

This clonotype appeared many times. This chain connects TRBV7-8 to TRBJ2-7, with 7 bases lining up with TRBD2. This CDR3 has 16 amino acids. V shed 5 bases and J 2 bases; nucleotides not matched to a gene: 12. The germline V gene encodes CDR1 SGHVS and CDR2 FQNEAQ. The CDR3 DNA sequence: TGTGCCAGCAGCCAAAGCGGGGCTAGCGGACCCTACGAGCAGTACTTC. It specifies CASSQSGASGPYEQYF.

This chain joins TRBV2 and TRBJ2-5, with 8 bases fitting TRBD1. The germline CDR1 and CDR2 sequences are SNHLY and FYNNEI. J was trimmed by 5 bases and V by 7 bases; bases with no gene match: 15. CDR3 length: 16 residues. The CDR3 nucleotides read TGTGCCAGCACGTCTCAGGGGGCTACAAACGTGGAGACCCAGTACTTC. Amino acids: CASTSQGATNVETQYF.

This clonotype has more than one count but fewer than ten. V and J are TRBV4-3 and TRBJ1-1; tentatively, D is TRBD1 (6 bases). CDR3 length: 11 residues. V lost 2 bases, J lost 11 bases, and 9 bases lay in between. Germline values: CDR1 LGHNA, CDR2 YSLEER. Here the CDR3 DNA reads TGCGCCAGCAGCCAAACAGGGTTGGCTTTCTTT. It encodes CASSQTGLAFF.

The CDR3 coding sequence is TGCAGTGCTATGGGGCTAACAGGGACGGAGACCCAGTACTTC. Its protein product is CSAMGLTGTETQYF. The V gene is TRBV20-1, the J gene TRBJ2-5, with TRBD1 as a possible D gene (6 bases). Between the trimmed V and J ends, which lost 4 bases and 5 bases, there was a span of 17 bases. Per the germline V gene, CDR1 is DFQATT and CDR2 is SNEGSKA (reference sequence). The CDR3 runs 14 residues.

This clonotype was picked up many times. The chain links TRBV5-1 to TRBJ1-2, with 8 bases matching TRBD1. CDR3 size: 14 residues. The V gene's germline CDR1 is SGHRS and CDR2 YFSETQ. V lost 4 bases to trimming and J lost 8 bases; unmatched junction nucleotides: 10. This CDR3 is CASSPRQGIDGYTF. CDR3 nucleotide sequence: TGCGCCAGCAGCCCAAGACAGGGGATCGACGGCTACACCTTC.

At least ten counts were recorded for this clonotype. V and J are TRBV29-1 and TRBJ1-2; D perhaps matches TRBD1 (6 bases). This CDR3 comprises 14 residues. The V end lost 5 bases, the J end lost 0 bases, and 13 bases lay between the germline ends. CDR1 and CDR2 (germline): SQVTM, ANQGSEA. In DNA form, the CDR3 reads TGCAGCGTTCACAGGGCCAAAGCTAACTATGGCTACACCTTC. As protein: CSVHRAKANYGYTF.

This clonotype is a singleton in its sample. This may come from a read error, since a much larger clone is one base off. J is TRBJ2-5 and V is TRBV6-1, with D possibly being TRBD1 or TRBD2 (5 bases each). This CDR3 has 15 residues. CDR1 and CDR2 from the germline V gene are MNHNS and SASEGT. The CDR3 nucleotides read TGTGCCAGCAGTGAGGCTGCTGGGGACCAAGAGACCCGGTACTTC. As protein: CASSEAAGDQETRYF.

This chain connects TRBV6-5 to TRBJ2-7, with D possibly TRBD1 on 6 matching bases. CDR1 is MNHEY, CDR2 SVGAGI, per germline. V gave up 5 bases and J gave up 5 bases, with 16 bases separating them. The CDR3 runs to 14 residues. The DNA for the CDR3 is TGTGCCAGCAGTCTCCCTCAGGGGATCGACGAGCAGTACTTC. It is translated as CASSLPQGIDEQYF.

This clonotype has a count of ten or more. The J gene is TRBJ2-5, the V gene TRBV29-1; D perhaps matches TRBD2 (6 bases). The CDR3 is 14 residues long. Germline V CDR1 and CDR2: SQVTM, ANQGSEA. Trimming stripped 4 bases from V and 5 bases from J, with 17 bases between. CDR3 in amino acids: CSVVTSSADETQYF. The CDR3, as DNA: TGCAGCGTTGTTACGTCTAGCGCAGACGAGACCCAGTACTTC. Full variable domain (remainder filled in from reference TRBV29-1 and TRBJ2-5): SAVISQKPSRDICQRGTSLTIQCQVDSQVTMMFWYRQQPGQSLTLIATANQGSEATYESGFVIDKFPISRPNLTFSTLTVSNMSPEDSSIYLCSVVTSSADETQYFGPGTRLLVL.

Concerning this clonotype itself: A much larger clone sits a single nucleotide away, making a read error possible. The genes are TRBV7-2 and TRBJ1-6, with TRBD1 as a possible D gene (5 bases). The CDR3 has 12 amino acids. Germline CDR1 is SGHTA and CDR2 is FQGNSA. DNA of the CDR3: TGTGCCAACAGCTTAGAATACGGGACGGTACACTTT. It yields the protein CANSLEYGTVHF.

The chain is built from TRBV20-1 and TRBJ1-5; weak D call: TRBD1 (6 bases). V lost 3 bases and J lost 4, with 13 bases in between. Germline V gives CDR1 DFQATT, CDR2 SNEGSKA (reference sequence). The CDR3 has 14 amino acids. CDR3 region: CSARDVQGNQPQHF. The CDR3, as DNA: TGCAGTGCTAGGGATGTTCAGGGGAATCAGCCCCAGCATTTT.

The V and J genes are TRBV10-2 and TRBJ2-3; the D gene is possibly TRBD2 (5 bases). This CDR3 comprises 15 residues. In germline, CDR1 is WSHSY, CDR2 SAAADI. Trimming stripped 1 base from V and 0 bases from J, with 8 bases between. The CDR3 loop reads CASSELWESTDTQYF. For the CDR3, the DNA is TGCGCCAGCAGTGAGTTGTGGGAGAGCACAGATACGCAGTATTTT.